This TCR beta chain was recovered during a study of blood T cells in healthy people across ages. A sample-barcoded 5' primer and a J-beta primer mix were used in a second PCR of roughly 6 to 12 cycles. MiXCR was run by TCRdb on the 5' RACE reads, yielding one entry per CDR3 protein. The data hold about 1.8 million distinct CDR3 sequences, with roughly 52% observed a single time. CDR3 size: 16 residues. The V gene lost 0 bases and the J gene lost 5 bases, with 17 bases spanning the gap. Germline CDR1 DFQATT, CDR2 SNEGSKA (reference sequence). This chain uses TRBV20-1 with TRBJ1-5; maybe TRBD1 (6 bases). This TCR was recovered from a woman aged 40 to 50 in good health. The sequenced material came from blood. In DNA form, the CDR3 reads TGCAGTGCTAGAGATGCCCAGGGGCGGGTTTATCAGCCCCAGCATTTT. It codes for CSARDAQGRVYQPQHF.